This TCR beta chain was recovered during a study of T cells in Graves' hyperthyroidism and ophthalmopathy. Findings of the study overall: Ophthalmopathy was predicted by the model a median of roughly 6.7 months ahead of onset. Ophthalmopathy was distinguished from stable hyperthyroidism by 13 V-J signatures.

This clonotype was seen repeatedly, ten times or more. Its antigen is not known. Clinical symptoms, serum thyroxine and TRAb, thyroid ultrasound and orbital computed tomography together formed the diagnostic basis. The TCR beta CDR3 regions underwent amplification using RNA transcripts as the source. During a first-round RT-PCR of the TCR CDR3, the HTBI primer set was used. One entry per CDR3 protein results from TCRdb running MiXCR on the multiplex PCR reads. Here the sample spans roughly 380,000 distinct CDR3 sequences, more than 11% being singletons. The CDR3 is made up of 13 amino acids. V was pared by 0 bases and J by 3 bases, with 8 bases between. Germline CDR1 reads DFQATT; CDR2 reads SNEGSKA (reference sequence).

This rearrangement joins TRBV20-1 to TRBJ2-5, with a weak D call TRBD2 (6 bases). The receptor comes from a woman aged 60-70 years with Graves' hyperthyroidism. Sequenced sample: blood. For the CDR3, the DNA is TGCAGTGCTAGAGATTGGACTAAAGAGACCCAGTACTTC. Translating gives CSARDWTKETQYF.